This TCR beta chain is drawn from a study of OX40 agonist ivuxolimab in advanced cancers. Data came from immunoSEQ multiplex PCR; TCRdb stores just in-frame clones and leaves some out. The repertoire includes 60,000 to 95,000 clones, more than 75% of them detected once, and 17% sits in the top ten. The V gene's germline CDR1 is MNHEY and CDR2 SVGAGI. Trimming at V came to 6 bases and at J to 3 bases, leaving 5 bases not matched to a gene. The CDR3 spans 15 residues. This sequence joins TRBV6-5 and TRBJ2-7; 13 nucleotides agree with TRBD2. The origin of this receptor is an adult with an advanced solid tumor such as melanoma, head and neck, liver or kidney cancer. This material consisted of CD4+ or CD8+ T cells sorted from blood, taken in a trial of the OX40 agonist ivuxolimab. CDR3 in DNA: TGTGCCAGCAGCCGGACTAGCGGGAGTATCTACGAGCAGTACTTC. Translating it yields CASSRTSGSIYEQYF.